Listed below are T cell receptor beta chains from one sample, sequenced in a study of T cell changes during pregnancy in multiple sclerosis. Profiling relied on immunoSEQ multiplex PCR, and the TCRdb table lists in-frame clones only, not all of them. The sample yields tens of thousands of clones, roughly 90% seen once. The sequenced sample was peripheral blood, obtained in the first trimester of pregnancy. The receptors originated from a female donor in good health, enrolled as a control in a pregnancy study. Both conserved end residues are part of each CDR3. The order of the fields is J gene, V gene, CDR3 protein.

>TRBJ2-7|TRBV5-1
CASRLAGSYEQYF
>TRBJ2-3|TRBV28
CASSRTGGRSTDTQYF
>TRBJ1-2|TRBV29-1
CSSWTGNYGYTF
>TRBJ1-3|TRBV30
CAWTWGAVSGNTIYF
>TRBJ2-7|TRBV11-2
CASSLVFSSGRANEQYF
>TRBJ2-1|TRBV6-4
CASSSGTGRNEQFF
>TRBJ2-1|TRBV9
CASSVSRLAGVYNEQFF
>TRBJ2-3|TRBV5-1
CASTLGQDYGDTQYF
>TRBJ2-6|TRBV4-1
CASSQVRDSGANVLTF
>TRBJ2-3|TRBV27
CASRRELAGDTQYF
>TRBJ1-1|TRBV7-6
CASSLAGTHTEAFF
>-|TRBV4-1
CASSQVGTLSYEQYF
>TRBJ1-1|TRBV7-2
CASSLREAFF
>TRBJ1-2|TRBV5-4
CASSFSGGYTF
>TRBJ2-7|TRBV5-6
CASSLVSGSPSRVSYEQYF
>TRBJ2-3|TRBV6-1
CASSEGTGSLPTDTQYF
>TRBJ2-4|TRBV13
CASSSHRGAPPGNIQYF
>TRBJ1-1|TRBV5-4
CASRGTGMNTEAFF
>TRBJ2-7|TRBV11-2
CASSLDPGAYEQYF
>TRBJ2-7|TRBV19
CASSFSSGGVYEQYF
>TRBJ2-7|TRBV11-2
CASSLDRSGAYEQYF
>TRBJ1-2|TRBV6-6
CASSYGGAGDYGYTF
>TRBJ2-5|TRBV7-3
CASSFLDATQETQYF
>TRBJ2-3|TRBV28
CASTTLAPPDTDTQYF
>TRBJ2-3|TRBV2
CASRRQGFTDTQYF
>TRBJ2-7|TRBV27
CASSPGTGAEQYF
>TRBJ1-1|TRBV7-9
CASSLVDRGFTEAFF
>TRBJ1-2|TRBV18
CASSPGQGLSYGYTF
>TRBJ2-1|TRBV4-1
CASSQEQGQGFDEQFF